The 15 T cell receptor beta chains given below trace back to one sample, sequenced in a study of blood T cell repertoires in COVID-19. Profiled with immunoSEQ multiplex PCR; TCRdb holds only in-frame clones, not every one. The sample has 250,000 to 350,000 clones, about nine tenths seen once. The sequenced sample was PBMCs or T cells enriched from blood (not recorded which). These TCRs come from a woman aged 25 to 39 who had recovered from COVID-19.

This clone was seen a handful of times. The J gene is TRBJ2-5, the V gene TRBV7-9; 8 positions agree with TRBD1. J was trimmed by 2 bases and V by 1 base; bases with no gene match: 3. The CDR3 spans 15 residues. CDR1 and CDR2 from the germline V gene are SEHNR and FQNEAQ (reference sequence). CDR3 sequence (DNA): TGTGCCAGCAGCTTAGTAGGACAGGGTCAAGAGACCCAGTACTTC. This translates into CASSLVGQGQETQYF.

The CDR3 DNA is TGCAGCTTCAGTCGCATGAACACTGAAGCTTTCTTT. Translating it yields CSFSRMNTEAFF. The V gene is TRBV29-1, the J gene TRBJ1-1; D gene uncertain. Trimming pared 8 bases from V and 0 bases from J, leaving 10 bases between. Looked up from germline, CDR1 is SQVTM and CDR2 is ANQGSEA. There are 12 residues in the CDR3.

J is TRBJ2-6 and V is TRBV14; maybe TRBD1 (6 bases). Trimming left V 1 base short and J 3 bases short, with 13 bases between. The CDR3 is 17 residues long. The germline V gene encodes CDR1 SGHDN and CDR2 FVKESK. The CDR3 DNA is TGTGCCAGCAGCCAAGTGACAGGTTTATTTGGGGCCAACGTCCTGACTTTC. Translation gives CASSQVTGLFGANVLTF.

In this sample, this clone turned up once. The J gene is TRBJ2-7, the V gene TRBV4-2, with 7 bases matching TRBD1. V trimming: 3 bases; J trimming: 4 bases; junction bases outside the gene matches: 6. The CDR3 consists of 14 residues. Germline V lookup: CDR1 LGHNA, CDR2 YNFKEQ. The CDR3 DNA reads TGTGCCAGCAGCCAGGTAGACAGGGTTTACGAGCAGTACTTC. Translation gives CASSQVDRVYEQYF.

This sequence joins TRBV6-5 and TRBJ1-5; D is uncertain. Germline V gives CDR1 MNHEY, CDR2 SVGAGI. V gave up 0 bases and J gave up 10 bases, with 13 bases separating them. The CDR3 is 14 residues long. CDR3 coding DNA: TGTGCCAGCAGTTACTCGAGGACTGCAGGACCCCAGCATTTT. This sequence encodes CASSYSRTAGPQHF.

CDR3 in DNA: TGTGCCAGCAGTGACAGGGAGGGCGGGGAGCTGTTTTTT. Its protein is CASSDREGGELFF. The chain combines TRBV6-4 with TRBJ2-2; 7 bases align to TRBD2. Germline V gene data show CDR1 as MRHNA and CDR2 as SNTAGT. The CDR3 totals 13 residues. J gave up 7 bases and V 2 bases, and 1 base lay outside the gene matches.

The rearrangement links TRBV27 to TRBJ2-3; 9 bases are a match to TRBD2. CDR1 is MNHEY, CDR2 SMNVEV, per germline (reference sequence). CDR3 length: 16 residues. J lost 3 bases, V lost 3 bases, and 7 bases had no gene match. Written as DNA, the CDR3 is TGTGCCAGCAGTTTTTTGGCGGGAGGGCCAACAGATACGCAGTATTTT. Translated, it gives CASSFLAGGPTDTQYF.

The CDR3 protein is CASSNLNQPQHF. The DNA for the CDR3 is TGTGCCAGCTCTAACCTAAATCAGCCCCAGCATTTT. The V gene is TRBV18, the J gene TRBJ1-5; D gene uncertain. V lost 6 bases, J lost 4 bases, and 7 bases lay in between. This CDR3 comprises 12 residues. CDR1 and CDR2 from the germline V gene are KGHSH and LQKENI.

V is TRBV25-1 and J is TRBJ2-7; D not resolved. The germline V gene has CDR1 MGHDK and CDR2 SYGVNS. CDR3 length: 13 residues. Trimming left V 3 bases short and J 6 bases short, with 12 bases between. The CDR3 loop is CASSEGFRGEQYF. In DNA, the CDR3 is TGTGCCAGCAGTGAGGGTTTTCGCGGCGAGCAGTACTTC.

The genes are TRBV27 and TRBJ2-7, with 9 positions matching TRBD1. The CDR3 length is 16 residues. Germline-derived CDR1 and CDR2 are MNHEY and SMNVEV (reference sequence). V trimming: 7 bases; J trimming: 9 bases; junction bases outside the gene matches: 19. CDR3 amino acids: CASTPSGTGNRIRQYF. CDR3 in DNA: TGTGCCAGCACCCCTTCCGGGACAGGGAATCGGATACGGCAGTACTTC.

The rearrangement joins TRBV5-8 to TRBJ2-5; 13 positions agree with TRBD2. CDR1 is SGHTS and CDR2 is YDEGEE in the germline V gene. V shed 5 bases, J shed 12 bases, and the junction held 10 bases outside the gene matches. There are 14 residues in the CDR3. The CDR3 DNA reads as TGTGCCAGCAGAGAGGGACTAGCGGGAACGCCCAAGTACTTC. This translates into CASREGLAGTPKYF. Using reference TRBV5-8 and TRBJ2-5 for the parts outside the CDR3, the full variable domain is EAGVTQSPTHLIKTRGQQATLRCSPISGHTSVYWYQQALGLGLQFLLWYDEGEERNRGNFPPRFSGRQFPNYSSELNVNALELEDSALYLCASREGLAGTPKYFGPGTRLLVL.

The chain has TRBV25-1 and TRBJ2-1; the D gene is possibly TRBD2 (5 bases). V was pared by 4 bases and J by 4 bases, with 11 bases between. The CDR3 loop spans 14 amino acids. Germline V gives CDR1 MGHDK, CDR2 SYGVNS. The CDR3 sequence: CASSVLTGYNEQFF. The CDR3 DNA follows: TGTGCCAGCAGTGTTCTGACGGGATACAATGAGCAGTTCTTC. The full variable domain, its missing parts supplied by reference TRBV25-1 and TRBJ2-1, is EADIYQTPRYLVIGTGKKITLECSQTMGHDKMYWYQQDPGMELHLIHYSYGVNSTEKGDLSSESTVSRIRTEHFPLTLESARPSHTSQYLCASSVLTGYNEQFFGPGTRLTVL.

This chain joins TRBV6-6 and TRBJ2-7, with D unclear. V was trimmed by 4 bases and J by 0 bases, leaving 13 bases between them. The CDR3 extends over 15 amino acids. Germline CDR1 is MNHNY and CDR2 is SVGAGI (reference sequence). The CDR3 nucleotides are TGTGCCAGCAGTTCCGACTTTAGGAGCTCCTACGAGCAGTACTTC. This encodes CASSSDFRSSYEQYF.

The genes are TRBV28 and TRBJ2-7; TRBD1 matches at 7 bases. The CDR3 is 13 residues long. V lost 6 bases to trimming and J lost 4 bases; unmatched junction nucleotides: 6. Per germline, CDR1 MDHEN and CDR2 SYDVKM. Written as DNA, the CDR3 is TGTGCCAGCAGGAACAGGGGAGAGTACGAGCAGTACTTC. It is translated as CASRNRGEYEQYF.

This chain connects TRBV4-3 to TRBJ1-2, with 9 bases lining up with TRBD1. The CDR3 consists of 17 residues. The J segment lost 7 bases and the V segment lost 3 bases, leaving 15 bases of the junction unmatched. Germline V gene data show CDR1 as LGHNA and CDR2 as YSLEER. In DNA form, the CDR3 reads TGCGCCAGCAGCCAGGATACCGGGACAGGGATTTATAGTGGCTACACCTTC. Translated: CASSQDTGTGIYSGYTF.